This T cell receptor (beta chain) was sequenced for a study of T cell responses to AZD1222 COVID-19 vaccine. Measured with immunoSEQ multiplex PCR; TCRdb has only the in-frame clones, and not every one. The table has 100,000 or so clones, roughly 85% seen once; the top ten hold roughly 2.5%. The CDR3 contains 14 residues. The V gene's germline CDR1 is SGHTA and CDR2 FQGNSA. V was cut by 5 bases and J by 0 bases, with 10 bases left in between. Combined were second doses at about 4 or about 12 weeks. Study findings and constraints: White British donors predominated, females outnumbered males, and clonal diversity was possibly underestimated. Vaccine-related CD4 TCRs covered spike, predominating at 160-218 and 743-854.

Regarding this clone: What it recognizes is unknown.

This chain connects TRBV7-2 to TRBJ1-1, with D possibly matching TRBD1 (5 bases). The material was peripheral blood, obtained 28 days after the second AZD1222 dose. The receptor comes from an adult who received the AZD1222 COVID-19 vaccine. The CDR3 nucleotides are TGTGCCAGCAGCGCGGGACTACTGAACACTGAAGCTTTCTTT. Encoded protein: CASSAGLLNTEAFF. Using reference TRBV7-2 and TRBJ1-1 for the parts outside the CDR3, the full variable domain is GAGVSQSPSNKVTEKGKDVELRCDPISGHTALYWYRQSLGQGLEFLIYFQGNSAPDKSGLPSDRFSAERTGGSVSTLTIQRTQQEDSAVYLCASSAGLLNTEAFFGQGTRLTVV.